This record concerns one T cell receptor (beta chain) sequence. Antigen unknown. 5'RACE with constant-segment primers built TCRalpha and TCRbeta cDNA libraries with UMIs. MiXCR, run by TCRdb on the 5' RACE reads, gives a single entry per CDR3 protein. The sample carries around 450,000 distinct CDR3 sequences, 24% recorded once. The sample comes from a study of T-cell memory formation after mild COVID-19. Study information: TCR clusters were mostly confined to one donor each. General study points: Researchers found some responding clones in pre-infection memory, a sign that cross-reactive memory joined. Clones shrinking between day 15 and 85 showed a balanced CD4/CD8 split, and those that grew later tilted toward CD4+.

The CDR3 is 15 residues long. V lost 4 bases, J lost 4 bases, and 16 bases lay in between. Input material: PBMCs or a T cell subset sorted from them (not recorded which). The rearrangement joins TRBV12-3 or TRBV12-4 to TRBJ1-1; no firm D call. The receptor comes from an adult woman who had mild COVID-19 (a few samples of this study predate the infection). Cell type and time point are not known. The CDR3 loop reads CASSSRAGLGTEAFF. The CDR3 coding sequence is TGTGCCAGCAGTTCCCGGGCGGGCCTAGGCACTGAAGCTTTCTTT.